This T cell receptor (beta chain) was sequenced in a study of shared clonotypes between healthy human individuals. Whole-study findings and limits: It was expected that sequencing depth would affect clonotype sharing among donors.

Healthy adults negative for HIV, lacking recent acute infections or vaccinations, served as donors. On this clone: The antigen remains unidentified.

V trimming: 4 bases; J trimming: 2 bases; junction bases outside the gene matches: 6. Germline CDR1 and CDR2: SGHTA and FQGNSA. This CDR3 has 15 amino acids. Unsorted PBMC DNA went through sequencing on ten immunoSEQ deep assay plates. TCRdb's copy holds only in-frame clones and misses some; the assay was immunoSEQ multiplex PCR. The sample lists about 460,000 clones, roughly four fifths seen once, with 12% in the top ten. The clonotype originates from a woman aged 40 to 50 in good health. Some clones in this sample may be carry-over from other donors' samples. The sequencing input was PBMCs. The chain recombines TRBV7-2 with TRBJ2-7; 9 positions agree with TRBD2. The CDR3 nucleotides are TGTGCCAGCAGCTCCTGGCTAGCGGGAACCTACGAGCAGTACTTC. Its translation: CASSSWLAGTYEQYF.